This T cell receptor beta chain was captured by sequencing in a study of T cell responses to AZD1222 COVID-19 vaccine. Whole-study results and caveats: Baseline seropositivity characterized only a handful of AZD1222 recipients. Close to half of spike-specific TCRs reportedly recognize unmutated variant regions.

Timing groups of about 4 and about 12 weeks for second doses were pooled. Of note for this clone: Antigen: not known.

Trimming cost V 6 bases and J 3 bases; bases outside gene matches: 7. CDR1 is SGHRS, CDR2 YFSETQ, per germline. This CDR3 region has 15 residues. The table came from immunoSEQ multiplex PCR; TCRdb's copy has only in-frame clones and leaves some out. The sample holds about 140,000 clones, over 90% seen once. The receptor's source is an adult who received the AZD1222 COVID-19 vaccine. Specimen: peripheral blood, collected 28 days after the second AZD1222 dose. The V call is TRBV5-1, the J call TRBJ1-3; TRBD1 matches at 9 bases. CDR3 DNA sequence: TGCGCCAGCACCCGGGGACAGGGTGATGGAAACACCATATATTTT. It translates to CASTRGQGDGNTIYF.